This record looks at one TCR beta chain sequence and its context. What this receptor recognizes is not known. No base quality information exists; no much larger clone differs at one position. Sorted unstimulated T cells, along with proliferating T cells recovered from mixed lymphocyte reactions, underwent TCRbeta CDR3 sequencing. Fresh whole blood from fewer than 11 HLA-typed healthy donors was used to isolate PBMCs. The library was made by the immunoSEQ multiplex PCR assay. Each sample had around 92,000 TCR templates assayed by the deep sequencing platform. Genomic DNA extracted from sorted T cells was the material used for TCRbeta CDR3 sequencing. Concerning the study's data processing: The R programming language was used for the clonal analysis of the TCRbeta CDR3 data. Alloreactive CD4+ and CD8+ clones were identified by comparing unstimulated samples to CFSE-low samples taken after the reaction. Regulatory or non-regulatory origin of alloreactive CD4+ clones was assigned by matching sequences to the sorted unstimulated Treg and non-Treg repertoires. TCRdb re-hosts the immuneACCESS table, in-frame sequences only. Its copies lack some clones; in the studies checked, an unresolved V gene accounts for under half of them, and the cause for the rest is not known. For V, J and clone size, that table is used; D and trimming come from the DNA. Here the sample has about 91,000 clones; over 85% occur a single time. In total, the top ten clones hold about 6.7% of the sample.

The record originates from a study of siplizumab effects on memory and regulatory T cells (dated by TCRdb to between 2018 and 2021). For context, the study as a whole: The effect of the anti-CD2 antibody siplizumab on alloreactive T-cell subsets was examined in allogeneic mixed lymphocyte reactions constructed from human PBMCs.

The junction shows trimming of 5 bases on V and 0 bases on J, plus 17 bases between the germline ends. Taken from the germline V gene, the CDR1 and CDR2 loops are SGHTA and FQGNSA. CDR3 length: 17 amino acids, cysteine to phenylalanine. Only CDR3 DNA is held: 51 bases, read in frame from base 1. The research as a whole found: Whether proliferating Tregs from siplizumab cultures actually had suppressive function was not functionally confirmed. Sequences below about 10^-5 frequency were poorly captured, so only a minor fraction of alloreactive clones could be mapped to unstimulated subsets. Among mappable alloreactive CD4+ clones, the Treg-derived fraction averaged 68.8% with siplizumab versus about 27% in control reactions. For roughly 80-96% of proliferating CD4+ or CD8+ clones, no naive or memory phenotype could be assigned. Greater diversity appeared to be present in unstimulated naive T cells than in memory T cells, and a substantial contribution to the alloresponse seemed to be made by naive cells. Siplizumab significantly lowered the cumulative frequency of alloreactive sequences that could be traced to unstimulated CD4+ memory T cells.

The sequence is built from TRBV7-2 and TRBJ1-5; a weak D assignment points to TRBD1 (6 bases agree). The sample was CD8+ T cells sorted from blood. The receptor was derived from a human donor in good health. The DNA sequence is TGTGCCAGCAGCCCGAGGGGGGTTCCTTATAGCAATCAGCCCCAGCATTTT. This sequence encodes CASSPRGVPYSNQPQHF.